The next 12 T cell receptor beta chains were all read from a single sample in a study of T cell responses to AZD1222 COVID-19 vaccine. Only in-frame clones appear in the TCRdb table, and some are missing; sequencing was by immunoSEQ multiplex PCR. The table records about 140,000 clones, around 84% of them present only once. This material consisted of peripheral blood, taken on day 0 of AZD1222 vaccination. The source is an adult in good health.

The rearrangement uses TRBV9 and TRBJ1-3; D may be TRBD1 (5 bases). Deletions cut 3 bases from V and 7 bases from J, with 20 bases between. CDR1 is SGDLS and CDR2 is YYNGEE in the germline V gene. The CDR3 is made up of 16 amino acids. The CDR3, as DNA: TGTGCCAGCAGCGCGGGGGACCCCCGCTTCGGGAACACCATATATTTT. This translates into CASSAGDPRFGNTIYF.

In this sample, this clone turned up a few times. CDR3 sequence reads: CASSVFNEQFF. The CDR3 DNA reads as TGTGCCAGTAGTGTGTTCAATGAGCAGTTCTTC. This chain uses TRBV19 with TRBJ2-1, with D hard to call. V shed 5 bases and J shed 6 bases, with 5 bases lying between them. Per germline, CDR1 LNHDA and CDR2 SQIVND (reference sequence). This CDR3 region has 11 residues.

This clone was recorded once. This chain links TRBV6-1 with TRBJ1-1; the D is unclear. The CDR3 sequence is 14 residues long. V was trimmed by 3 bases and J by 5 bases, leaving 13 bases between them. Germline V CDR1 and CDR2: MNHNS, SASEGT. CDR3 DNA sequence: TGTGCCAGCAGTGAGAAAGAACCAAAGACTGAAGCTTTCTTT. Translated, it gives CASSEKEPKTEAFF.

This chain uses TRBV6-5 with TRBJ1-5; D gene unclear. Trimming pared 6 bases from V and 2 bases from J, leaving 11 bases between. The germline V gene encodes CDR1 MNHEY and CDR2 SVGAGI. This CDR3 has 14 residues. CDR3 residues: CASRGDPGNQPQHF. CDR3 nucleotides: TGTGCCAGCAGGGGCGACCCGGGCAATCAGCCCCAGCATTTT.

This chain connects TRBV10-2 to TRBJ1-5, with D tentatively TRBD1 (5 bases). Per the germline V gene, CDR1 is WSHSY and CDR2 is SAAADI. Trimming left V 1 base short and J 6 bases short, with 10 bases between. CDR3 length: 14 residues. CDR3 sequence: CASSELGGGQPQHF. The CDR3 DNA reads TGCGCCAGCAGTGAGTTGGGGGGAGGTCAGCCCCAGCATTTT.

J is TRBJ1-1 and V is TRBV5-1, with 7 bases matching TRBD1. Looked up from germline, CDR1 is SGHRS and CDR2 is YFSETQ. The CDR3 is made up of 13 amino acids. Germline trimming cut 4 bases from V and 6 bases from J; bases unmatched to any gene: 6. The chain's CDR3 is CASSATGLSEAFF. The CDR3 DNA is TGCGCCAGCAGCGCGACAGGGTTGTCTGAAGCTTTCTTT.

This CDR3 reads CASSETANYGYTF. In DNA form, the CDR3 reads TGTGCCAGCAGCGAGACAGCAAACTATGGCTACACCTTC. The chain uses TRBV9 and TRBJ1-2, with a possible D match to TRBD1 (5 bases). Trimming shortened V by 3 bases and J by 2 bases, and 8 bases separated the two germline ends. CDR1 is SGDLS and CDR2 is YYNGEE in the germline V gene. The CDR3 has 13 amino acids.

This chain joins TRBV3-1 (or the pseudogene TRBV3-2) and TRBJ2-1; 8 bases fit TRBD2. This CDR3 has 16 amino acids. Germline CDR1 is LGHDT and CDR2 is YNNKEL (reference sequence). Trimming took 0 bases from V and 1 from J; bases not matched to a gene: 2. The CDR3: CASSQEGTRSYNEQFF. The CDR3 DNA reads TGTGCCAGCAGCCAAGAGGGGACTAGGTCCTACAATGAGCAGTTCTTC.

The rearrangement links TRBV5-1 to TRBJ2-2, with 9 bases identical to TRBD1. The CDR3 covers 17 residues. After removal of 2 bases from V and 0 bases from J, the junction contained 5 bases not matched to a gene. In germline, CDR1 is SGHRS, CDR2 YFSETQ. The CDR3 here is CASSFGTGPPNTGELFF. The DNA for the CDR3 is TGCGCCAGCAGCTTCGGGACAGGGCCCCCGAACACCGGGGAGCTGTTTTTT. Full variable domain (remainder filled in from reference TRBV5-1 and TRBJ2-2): KAGVTQTPRYLIKTRGQQVTLSCSPISGHRSVSWYQQTPGQGLQFLFEYFSETQRNKGNFPGRFSGRQFSNSRSEMNVSTLELGDSALYLCASSFGTGPPNTGELFFGEGSRLTVL.

In DNA, the CDR3 is TGTGCCTGGAGTGTGGACAGGGCCAGCGCGTCTCAGCCCCAGCATTTT. Protein: CAWSVDRASASQPQHF. V gene TRBV30 combines with J gene TRBJ1-5, with 8 positions matching TRBD1. V was pared by 0 bases and J by 6 bases, with 10 bases of the junction left unmatched. CDR1 is GTSNPN, CDR2 SVGIG, per germline (reference sequence). The length of the CDR3 is 16 residues.

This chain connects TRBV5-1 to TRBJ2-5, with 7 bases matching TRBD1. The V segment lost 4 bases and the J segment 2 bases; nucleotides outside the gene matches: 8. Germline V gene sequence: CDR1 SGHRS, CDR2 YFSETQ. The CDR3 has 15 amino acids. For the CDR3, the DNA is TGCGCCAGCAGCCGCACCGGGACAGCTCAAGAGACCCAGTACTTC. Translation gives CASSRTGTAQETQYF.

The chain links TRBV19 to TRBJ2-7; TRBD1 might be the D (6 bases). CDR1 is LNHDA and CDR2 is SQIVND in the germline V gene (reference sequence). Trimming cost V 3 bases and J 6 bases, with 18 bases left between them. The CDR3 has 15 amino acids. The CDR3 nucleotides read TGTGCCAGTAGTATTGGCAGGGCAGGGGAAGGCGAGCAGTACTTC. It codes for CASSIGRAGEGEQYF.